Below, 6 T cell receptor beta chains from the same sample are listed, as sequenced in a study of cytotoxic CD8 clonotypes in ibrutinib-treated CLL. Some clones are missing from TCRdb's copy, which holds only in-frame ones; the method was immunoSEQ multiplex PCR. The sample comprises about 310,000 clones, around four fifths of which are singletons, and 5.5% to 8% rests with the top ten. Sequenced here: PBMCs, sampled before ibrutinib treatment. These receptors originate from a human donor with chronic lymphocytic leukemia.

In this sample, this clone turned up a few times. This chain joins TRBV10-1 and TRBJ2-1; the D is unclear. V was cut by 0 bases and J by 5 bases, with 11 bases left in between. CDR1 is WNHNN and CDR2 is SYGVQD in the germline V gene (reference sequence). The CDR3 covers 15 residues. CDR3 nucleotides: TGCGCCAGCAGTGAGTCAGGGCTCAGGAACAATGAGCAGTTCTTC. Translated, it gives CASSESGLRNNEQFF.

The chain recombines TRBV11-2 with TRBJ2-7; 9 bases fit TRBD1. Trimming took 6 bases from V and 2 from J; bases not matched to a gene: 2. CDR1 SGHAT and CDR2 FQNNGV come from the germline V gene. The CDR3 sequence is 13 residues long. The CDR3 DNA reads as TGTGCCAGCAGTAGGACAGGGGCCTACGAGCAGTACTTC. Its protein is CASSRTGAYEQYF. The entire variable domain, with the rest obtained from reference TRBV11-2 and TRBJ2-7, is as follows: EAGVAQSPRYKIIEKRQSVAFWCNPISGHATLYWYQQILGQGPKLLIQFQNNGVVDDSQLPKDRFSAERLKGVDSTLKIQPAKLEDSAVYLCASSRTGAYEQYFGPGTRLTVT.

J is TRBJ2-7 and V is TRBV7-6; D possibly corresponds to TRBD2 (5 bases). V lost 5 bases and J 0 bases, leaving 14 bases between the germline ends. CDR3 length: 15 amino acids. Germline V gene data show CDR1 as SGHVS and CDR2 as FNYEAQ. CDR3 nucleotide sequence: TGTGCCAGCAGCGAGTCGGGAATCAGCTCCTACGAGCAGTACTTC. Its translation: CASSESGISSYEQYF. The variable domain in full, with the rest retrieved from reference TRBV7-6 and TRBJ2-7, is GAGVSQSPRYKVTKRGQDVALRCDPISGHVSLYWYRQALGQGPEFLTYFNYEAQQDKSGLPNDRFSAERPEGSISTLTIQRTEQRDSAMYRCASSESGISSYEQYFGPGTRLTVT.

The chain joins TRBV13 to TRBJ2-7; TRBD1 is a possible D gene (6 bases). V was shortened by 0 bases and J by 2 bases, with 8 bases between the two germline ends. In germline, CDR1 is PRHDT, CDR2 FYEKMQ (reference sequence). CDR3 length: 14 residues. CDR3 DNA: TGTGCCAGCAGCTTAGGGAGGGGGACCTACGAGCAGTACTTC. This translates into CASSLGRGTYEQYF.

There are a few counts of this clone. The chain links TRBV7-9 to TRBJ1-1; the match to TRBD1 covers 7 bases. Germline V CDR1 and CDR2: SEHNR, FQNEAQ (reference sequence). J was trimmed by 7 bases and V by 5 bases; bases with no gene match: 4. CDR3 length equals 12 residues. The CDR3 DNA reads TGTGCCAGCAGCCCGTGGGACAGTGAAGCTTTCTTT. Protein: CASSPWDSEAFF.

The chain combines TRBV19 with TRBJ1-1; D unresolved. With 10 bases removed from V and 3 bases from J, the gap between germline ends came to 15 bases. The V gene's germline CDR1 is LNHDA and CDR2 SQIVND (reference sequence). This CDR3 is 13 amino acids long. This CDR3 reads CATNTPEDTEAFF. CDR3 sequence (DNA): TGTGCCACTAACACCCCAGAGGACACTGAAGCTTTCTTT.